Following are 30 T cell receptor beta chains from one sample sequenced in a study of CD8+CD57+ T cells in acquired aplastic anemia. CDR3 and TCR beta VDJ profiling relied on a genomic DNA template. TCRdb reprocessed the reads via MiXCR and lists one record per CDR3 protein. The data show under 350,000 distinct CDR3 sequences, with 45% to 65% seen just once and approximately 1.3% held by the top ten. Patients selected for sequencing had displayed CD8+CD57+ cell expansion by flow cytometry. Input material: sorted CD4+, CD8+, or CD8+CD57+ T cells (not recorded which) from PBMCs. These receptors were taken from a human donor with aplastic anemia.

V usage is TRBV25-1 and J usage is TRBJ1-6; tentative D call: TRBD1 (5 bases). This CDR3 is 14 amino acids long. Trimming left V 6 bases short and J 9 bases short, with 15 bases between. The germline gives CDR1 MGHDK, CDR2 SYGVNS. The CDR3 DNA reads TGTGCCAGCAGGGGGGTAGGGGAATCTTCACCCCTCCACTTT. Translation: CASRGVGESSPLHF.

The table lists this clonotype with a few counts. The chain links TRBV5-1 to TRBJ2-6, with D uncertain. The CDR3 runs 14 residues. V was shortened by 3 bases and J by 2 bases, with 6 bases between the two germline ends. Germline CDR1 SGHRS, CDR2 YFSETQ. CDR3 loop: CASSSLAGANVLTF. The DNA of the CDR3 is TGCGCCAGCAGCTCTCTAGCTGGGGCCAACGTCCTGACTTTC.

CDR3 loop: CASLSGQGALSNQPQHF. Written as DNA, the CDR3 is TGTGCCAGCTTGTCGGGACAGGGGGCCCTTAGCAATCAGCCCCAGCATTTT. The chain joins TRBV6-1 to TRBJ1-5, with 12 bases fitting TRBD1. The V gene end was trimmed by 8 bases and the J gene end by 0 bases; junction bases not matched to a gene: 8. This CDR3 spans 17 amino acids. Per the germline V gene, CDR1 is MNHNS and CDR2 is SASEGT.

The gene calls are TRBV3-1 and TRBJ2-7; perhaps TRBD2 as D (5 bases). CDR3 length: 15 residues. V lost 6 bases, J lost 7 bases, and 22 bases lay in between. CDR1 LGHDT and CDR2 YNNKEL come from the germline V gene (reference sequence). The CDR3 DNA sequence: TGTGCCAGCAGTTACACCTTGAGCGGACCGGAAGAGCAGTACTTC. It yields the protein CASSYTLSGPEEQYF.

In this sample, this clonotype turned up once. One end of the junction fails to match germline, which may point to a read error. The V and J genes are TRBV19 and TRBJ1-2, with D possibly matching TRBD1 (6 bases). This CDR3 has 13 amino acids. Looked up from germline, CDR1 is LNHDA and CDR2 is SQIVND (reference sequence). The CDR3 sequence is CVSSIGGNYGYTF. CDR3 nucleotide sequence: TGTGTCAGTAGTATAGGGGGTAACTATGGCTACACCTTC.

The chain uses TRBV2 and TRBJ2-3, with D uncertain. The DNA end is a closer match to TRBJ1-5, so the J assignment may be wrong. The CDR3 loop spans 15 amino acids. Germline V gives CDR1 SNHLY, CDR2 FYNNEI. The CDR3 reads CASSGLAGYADTQHF. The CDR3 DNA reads TGTGCCAGCAGCGGACTAGCGGGTTACGCAGATACGCAGCATTTT.

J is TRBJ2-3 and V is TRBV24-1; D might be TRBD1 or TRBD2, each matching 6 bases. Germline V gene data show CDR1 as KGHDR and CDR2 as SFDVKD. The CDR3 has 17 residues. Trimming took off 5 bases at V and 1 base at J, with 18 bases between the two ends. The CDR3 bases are TGTGCCACCAGTGTATCCGGGGGCGCATCCGGCACAGATACGCAGTATTTT. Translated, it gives CATSVSGGASGTDTQYF.

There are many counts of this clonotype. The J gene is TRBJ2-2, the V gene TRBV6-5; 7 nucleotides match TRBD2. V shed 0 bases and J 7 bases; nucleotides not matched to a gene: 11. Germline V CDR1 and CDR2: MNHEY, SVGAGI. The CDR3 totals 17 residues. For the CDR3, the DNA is TGTGCCAGCAGTTACTCACGAAGCGGGACCTTGGGCGGGGAGCTGTTTTTT. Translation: CASSYSRSGTLGGELFF.

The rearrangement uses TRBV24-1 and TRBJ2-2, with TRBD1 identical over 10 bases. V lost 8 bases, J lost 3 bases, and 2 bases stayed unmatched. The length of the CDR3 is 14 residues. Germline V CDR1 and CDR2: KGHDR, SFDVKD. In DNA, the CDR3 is TGTGCCACCATTGGGACAGGGGACACCGGGGAGCTGTTTTTT. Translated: CATIGTGDTGELFF.

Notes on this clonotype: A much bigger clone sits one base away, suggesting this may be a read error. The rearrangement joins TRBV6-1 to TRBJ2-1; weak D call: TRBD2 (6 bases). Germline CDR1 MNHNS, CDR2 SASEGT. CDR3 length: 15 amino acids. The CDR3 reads CASRMSGSSYNEQSF. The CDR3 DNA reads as TGTGCCAGCAGAATGAGCGGGTCATCCTACAATGAGCAGTCCTTC.

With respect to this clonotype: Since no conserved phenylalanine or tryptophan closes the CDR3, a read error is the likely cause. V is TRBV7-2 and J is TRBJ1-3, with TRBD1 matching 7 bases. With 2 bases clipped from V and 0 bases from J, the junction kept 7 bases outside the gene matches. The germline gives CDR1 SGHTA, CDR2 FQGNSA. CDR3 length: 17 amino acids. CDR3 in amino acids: CASSLFLRGSSGNTIYL. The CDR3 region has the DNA TGTGCCAGCAGCTTATTTCTCAGGGGGAGCTCTGGAAACACCATATATCTT.

The DNA for the CDR3 is TGTGCCAGCAGTGACCTACGGGACATCGGTGGGGAGCTGTTTTTT. The encoded protein is CASSDLRDIGGELFF. The J gene is TRBJ2-2, the V gene TRBV25-1, with D possibly matching TRBD1 (6 bases). The germline V gene encodes CDR1 MGHDK and CDR2 SYGVNS. V was trimmed by 3 bases and J by 8 bases, leaving 16 bases between them. The CDR3 is 15 amino acids.

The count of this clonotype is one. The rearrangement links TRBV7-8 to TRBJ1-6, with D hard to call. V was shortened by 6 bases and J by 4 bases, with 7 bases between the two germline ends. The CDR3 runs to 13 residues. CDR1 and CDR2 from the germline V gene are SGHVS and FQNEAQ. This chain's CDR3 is CASSREYNSPLHF. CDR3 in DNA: TGTGCCAGCAGTCGCGAGTATAATTCACCCCTCCACTTT.

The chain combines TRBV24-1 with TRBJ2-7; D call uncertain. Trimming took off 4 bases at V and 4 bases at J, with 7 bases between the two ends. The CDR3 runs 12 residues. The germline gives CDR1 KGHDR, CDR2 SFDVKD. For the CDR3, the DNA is TGTGCCACCAGTGAGGCAGGATACGAGCAGTACTTC. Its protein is CATSEAGYEQYF.

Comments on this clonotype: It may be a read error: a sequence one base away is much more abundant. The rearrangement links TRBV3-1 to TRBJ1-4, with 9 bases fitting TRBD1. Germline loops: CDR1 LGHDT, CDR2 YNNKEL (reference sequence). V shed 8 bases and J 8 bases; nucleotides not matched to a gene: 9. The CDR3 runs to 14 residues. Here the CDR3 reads CASGPTGGREKLFF. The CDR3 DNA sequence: TGTGCCAGCGGTCCGACAGGGGGAAGGGAAAAACTGTTTTTT.

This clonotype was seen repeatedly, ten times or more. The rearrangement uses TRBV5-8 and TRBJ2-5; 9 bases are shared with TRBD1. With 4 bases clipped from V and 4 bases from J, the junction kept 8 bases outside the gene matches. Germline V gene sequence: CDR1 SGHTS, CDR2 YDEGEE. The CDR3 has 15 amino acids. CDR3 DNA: TGTGCCAGCAGCCCGGGACAGGGTAATCCAGAGACCCAGTACTTC. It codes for CASSPGQGNPETQYF.

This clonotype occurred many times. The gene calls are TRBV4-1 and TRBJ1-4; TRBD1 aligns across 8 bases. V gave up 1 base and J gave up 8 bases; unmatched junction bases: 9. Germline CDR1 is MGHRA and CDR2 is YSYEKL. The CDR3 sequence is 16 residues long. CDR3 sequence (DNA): TGCGCCAGCAGCCAAGGTACGACAGGGGTTGGCGAAAAACTGTTTTTT. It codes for CASSQGTTGVGEKLFF.

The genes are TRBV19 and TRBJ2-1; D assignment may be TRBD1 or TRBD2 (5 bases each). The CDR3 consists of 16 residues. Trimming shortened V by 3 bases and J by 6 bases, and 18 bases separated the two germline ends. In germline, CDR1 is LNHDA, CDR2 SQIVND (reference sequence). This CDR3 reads CASSIYRWDGGNEQFF. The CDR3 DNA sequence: TGTGCCAGTAGTATTTACCGGTGGGACGGAGGCAATGAGCAGTTCTTC.

The CDR3 nucleotides read TGTGCCATCAAGGGCAGCGGGAGTACGCAAGATACGCAGTATTTT. Protein: CAIKGSGSTQDTQYF. The chain combines TRBV10-3 with TRBJ2-3; 8 bases match TRBD2. The CDR3 spans 15 residues. Per the germline V gene, CDR1 is ENHRY and CDR2 is SYGVKD. V lost 7 bases to trimming and J lost 5 bases; unmatched junction nucleotides: 11.

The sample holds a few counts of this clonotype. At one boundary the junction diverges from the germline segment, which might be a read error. Here the CDR3 DNA reads TGCAGTGCTAGTGGGGCTCTGGGGGGCGGTGGGAACACTGAAGCCTTCTTT. Residues: CSASGALGGGGNTEAFF. The genes are TRBV20-1 and TRBJ1-1; D perhaps matches TRBD1 (6 bases). Germline CDR1 is DFQATT and CDR2 is SNEGSKA (reference sequence). The CDR3 has 17 amino acids.

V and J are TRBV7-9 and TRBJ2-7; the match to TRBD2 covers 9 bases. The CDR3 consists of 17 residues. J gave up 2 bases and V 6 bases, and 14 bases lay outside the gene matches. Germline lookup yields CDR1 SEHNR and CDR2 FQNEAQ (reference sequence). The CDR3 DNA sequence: TGTGCCAGCAGTCACCCCTTCCTAGCGGGATCGACCTACGAGCAGTACTTC. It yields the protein CASSHPFLAGSTYEQYF.

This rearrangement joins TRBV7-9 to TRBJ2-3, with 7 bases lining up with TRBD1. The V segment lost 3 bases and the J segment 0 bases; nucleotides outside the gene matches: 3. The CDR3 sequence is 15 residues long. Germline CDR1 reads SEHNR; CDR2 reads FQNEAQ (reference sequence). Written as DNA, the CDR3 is TGTGCCAGCAGCTTGACAGGGAAAAGCACAGATACGCAGTATTTT. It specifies CASSLTGKSTDTQYF.

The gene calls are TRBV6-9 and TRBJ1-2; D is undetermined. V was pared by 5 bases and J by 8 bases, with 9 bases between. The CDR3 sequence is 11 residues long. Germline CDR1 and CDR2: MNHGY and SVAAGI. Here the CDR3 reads CASSEVRGYTF. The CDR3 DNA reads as TGTGCCAGCAGTGAAGTGAGGGGCTACACCTTC.

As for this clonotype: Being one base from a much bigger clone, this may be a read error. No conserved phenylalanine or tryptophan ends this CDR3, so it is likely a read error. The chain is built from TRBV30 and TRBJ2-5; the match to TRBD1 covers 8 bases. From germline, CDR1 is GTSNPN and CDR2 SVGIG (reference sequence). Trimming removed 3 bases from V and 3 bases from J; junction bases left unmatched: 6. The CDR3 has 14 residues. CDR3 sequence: CAWSALDREETQYL. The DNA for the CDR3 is TGTGCCTGGAGCGCATTGGACAGGGAAGAGACCCAGTACCTC.

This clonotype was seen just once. CDR3 region: CASSFRRVQETQYF. The CDR3, as DNA: TGTGCCAGCAGCTTCCGCCGGGTCCAAGAGACCCAGTACTTC. The rearrangement joins TRBV7-8 to TRBJ2-5; D not resolved. This CDR3 region has 14 residues. Trimming took off 3 bases at V and 1 base at J, with 9 bases between the two ends. Germline-derived CDR1 and CDR2 are SGHVS and FQNEAQ.

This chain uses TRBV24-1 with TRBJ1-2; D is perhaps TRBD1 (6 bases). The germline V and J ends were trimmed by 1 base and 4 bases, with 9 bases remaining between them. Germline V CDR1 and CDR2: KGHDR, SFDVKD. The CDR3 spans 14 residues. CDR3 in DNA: TGTGCCACCAGTGATTTCAGGGGAGGCTATGGCTACACCTTC. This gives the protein CATSDFRGGYGYTF.

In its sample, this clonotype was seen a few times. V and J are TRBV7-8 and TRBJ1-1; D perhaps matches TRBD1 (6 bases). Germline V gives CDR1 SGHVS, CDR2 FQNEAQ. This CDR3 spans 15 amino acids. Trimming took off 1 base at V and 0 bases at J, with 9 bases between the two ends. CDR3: CASSLGGGLNTEAFF. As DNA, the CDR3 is TGTGCCAGCAGCTTAGGTGGGGGGCTGAACACTGAAGCTTTCTTT.

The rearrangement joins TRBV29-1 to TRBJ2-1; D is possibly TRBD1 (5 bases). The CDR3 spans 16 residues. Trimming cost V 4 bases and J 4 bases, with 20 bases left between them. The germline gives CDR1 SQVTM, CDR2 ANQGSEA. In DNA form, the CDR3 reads TGCAGCGTTGTGGAATCTGATAGGGGAACTTACAATGAGCAGTTCTTC. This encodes CSVVESDRGTYNEQFF.

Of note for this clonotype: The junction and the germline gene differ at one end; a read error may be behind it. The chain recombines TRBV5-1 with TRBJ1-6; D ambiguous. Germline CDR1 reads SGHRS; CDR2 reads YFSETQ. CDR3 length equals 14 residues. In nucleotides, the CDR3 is TGCGCCAGCAGTTTGGATTCATCTAATTCACCCCTCCACTTT. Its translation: CASSLDSSNSPLHF.

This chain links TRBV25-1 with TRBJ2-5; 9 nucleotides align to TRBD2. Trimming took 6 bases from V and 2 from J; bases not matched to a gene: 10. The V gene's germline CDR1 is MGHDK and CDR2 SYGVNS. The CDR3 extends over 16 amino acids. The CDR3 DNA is TGTGCCAGCAGCACCGGGACTAGCTTTGGGCAAGAGACCCAGTACTTC. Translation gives CASSTGTSFGQETQYF.